These T cell receptor beta chains were read from a single sample in a study of blood T cell repertoires in COVID-19. Assay: immunoSEQ multiplex PCR; the TCRdb copy retains only in-frame clones and omits some. Among roughly 110,000 clones, almost 85% were seen once, and the ten largest hold 4.2%. The sequencing input was peripheral blood. The receptors were gathered from a human donor in a cohort sampled during active COVID-19. CDR3s include the opening cysteine and the closing phenylalanine or tryptophan. A D gene is named only where the DNA matches it firmly. The size field is filled for only some rows; it gives once, few, many or a size class.

D gene: .; J gene: TRBJ1-2; clone size: once; V gene: TRBV20-1; CDR3 DNA: TGCAGTGCTAGAGCGTATGGCTACACCTTC; CDR3 protein: CSARAYGYTF
D gene: TRBD2; J gene: TRBJ2-7; clone size: .; V gene: TRBV5-3; CDR3 DNA: TGTGCCAGAAGCTTGCGGCCTAGCGGGAGCCTAACCTACGAGCAGTACTTC; CDR3 protein: CARSLRPSGSLTYEQYF
D gene: TRBD2; J gene: TRBJ2-5; clone size: .; V gene: TRBV18; CDR3 DNA: TGTGCCAGCACACGGACTAGCGGGATGGAGACCCAGTACTTC; CDR3 protein: CASTRTSGMETQYF
D gene: TRBD2; J gene: TRBJ2-1; clone size: .; V gene: TRBV2; CDR3 DNA: TGTGCCAGCAGTGTAGGACTAGTGGGTGAGCAGTTCTTC; CDR3 protein: CASSVGLVGEQFF
D gene: .; J gene: TRBJ1-1; clone size: once; V gene: TRBV10-3; CDR3 DNA: TGTGCCATCAGTTTCGGGAACACTGAAGCTTTCTTT; CDR3 protein: CAISFGNTEAFF
D gene: .; J gene: TRBJ2-1; clone size: .; V gene: TRBV6-2/TRBV6-3; CDR3 DNA: TGTGCCAGCAGTCCCCATCTAGGAGGGAAAGCATACAATGAGCAGTTCTTC; CDR3 protein: CASSPHLGGKAYNEQFF
D gene: .; J gene: TRBJ1-2; clone size: .; V gene: TRBV7-2; CDR3 DNA: TGTGCCAGCAGCCAAAGGGGGTCAGTCGACCTTGGCTACACCTTC; CDR3 protein: CASSQRGSVDLGYTF
D gene: TRBD2; J gene: TRBJ2-1; clone size: .; V gene: TRBV6-9; CDR3 DNA: TGTGCCAGCAGCTCCGGGACTAGCGGCCAAGACGACAATGAGCAGTTCTTC; CDR3 protein: CASSSGTSGQDDNEQFF
D gene: TRBD1; J gene: TRBJ2-7; clone size: .; V gene: TRBV30; CDR3 DNA: TGTGCCTGGAGGACAGGGGCCTACGAGCAGTACTTC; CDR3 protein: CAWRTGAYEQYF
D gene: TRBD2; J gene: TRBJ2-7; clone size: .; V gene: TRBV2; CDR3 DNA: TGTGCCAGCCGGACTAGCGGGAGGTACGAGCAGTACTTC; CDR3 protein: CASRTSGRYEQYF
D gene: .; J gene: TRBJ1-6; clone size: .; V gene: TRBV9; CDR3 DNA: TGTGCCAGCAGCGCCGCCGCGGGGGCTCGGAATAATTCACCCCTCCACTTT; CDR3 protein: CASSAAAGARNNSPLHF
D gene: TRBD2; J gene: TRBJ2-1; clone size: .; V gene: TRBV12-5; CDR3 DNA: TGTGCTAGTGGTTTGAGCGGGAGCTCCGGTGAGCAGTTCTTC; CDR3 protein: CASGLSGSSGEQFF
D gene: TRBD2; J gene: TRBJ2-3; clone size: .; V gene: TRBV7-9; CDR3 DNA: TGTGCCAGCAGCTATAGCGGGAGTGGTGGAGATACGCAGTATTTT; CDR3 protein: CASSYSGSGGDTQYF
D gene: TRBD2; J gene: TRBJ2-7; clone size: .; V gene: TRBV10-3; CDR3 DNA: TGTGCCATCAGTGAGCCCACAGGCGGGGGGCAGTACTTC; CDR3 protein: CAISEPTGGGQYF
D gene: TRBD1; J gene: TRBJ1-1; clone size: .; V gene: TRBV28; CDR3 DNA: TGTGCCAGCAGCATGAATACAGGGGGAATCACTGAAGCTTTCTTT; CDR3 protein: CASSMNTGGITEAFF
D gene: .; J gene: TRBJ1-5; clone size: .; V gene: TRBV16; CDR3 DNA: TGTGCCAGCAGCCAGGGCAATGGCAATCAGCCCCAGCATTTT; CDR3 protein: CASSQGNGNQPQHF
D gene: TRBD1; J gene: TRBJ1-5; clone size: .; V gene: TRBV2; CDR3 DNA: TGTGCCAGCCAGGGACAGACCAGCAATCAGCCCCAGCATTTT; CDR3 protein: CASQGQTSNQPQHF
D gene: TRBD2; J gene: TRBJ2-3; clone size: .; V gene: TRBV7-2; CDR3 DNA: TGTGCCAGCAGCCTCCGACTAGCGGCAAGCACAGATACGCAGTATTTT; CDR3 protein: CASSLRLAASTDTQYF
D gene: .; J gene: TRBJ1-4; clone size: once; V gene: TRBV12-3/TRBV12-4; CDR3 DNA: TGTGCCAGCAGGGAAGGGGTTAATGAAAAACTGTTTTTT; CDR3 protein: CASREGVNEKLFF
D gene: .; J gene: TRBJ2-2; clone size: .; V gene: TRBV10-3; CDR3 DNA: TGTGCCATCAGTGAGTCGGGAGGTACCGGGGAGCTGTTTTTT; CDR3 protein: CAISESGGTGELFF
D gene: .; J gene: TRBJ1-4; clone size: .; V gene: TRBV27; CDR3 DNA: TGTGCCAGCAGTTTATACGGTAGCAGTGGAAAACTGTTTTTT; CDR3 protein: CASSLYGSSGKLFF
D gene: .; J gene: TRBJ2-1; clone size: .; V gene: TRBV21-1; CDR3 DNA: TGTGCCAGCAGCCGTCACTGGGACTACCGCTCCTACAATGAGCAGTTCTTC; CDR3 protein: CASSRHWDYRSYNEQFF
D gene: .; J gene: TRBJ1-1; clone size: .; V gene: TRBV7-9; CDR3 DNA: TGTGCCAGCAGCTTTGAACTACGGTACAACACTGAAGCTTTCTTT; CDR3 protein: CASSFELRYNTEAFF
D gene: .; J gene: TRBJ2-6; clone size: .; V gene: TRBV10-2; CDR3 DNA: TGCGCCAGCAGCCCTACTGGGGCCAACGTCCTGACTTTC; CDR3 protein: CASSPTGANVLTF
D gene: TRBD2; J gene: TRBJ2-7; clone size: .; V gene: TRBV9; CDR3 DNA: TGTGCCAGCAGCGTTAAGCGGGAGTCTTACGAGCAGTACTTC; CDR3 protein: CASSVKRESYEQYF
D gene: .; J gene: TRBJ2-2; clone size: .; V gene: TRBV19; CDR3 DNA: TGTGCCAGTAATTGGGGGGTCACCGGGGAGCTGTTTTTT; CDR3 protein: CASNWGVTGELFF
D gene: .; J gene: TRBJ1-5; clone size: .; V gene: TRBV28; CDR3 DNA: TGTGCCAGCAGTTCTGTTGGACAGAATAATCAGCCCCAGCATTTT; CDR3 protein: CASSSVGQNNQPQHF
D gene: .; J gene: TRBJ1-5; clone size: .; V gene: TRBV7-9; CDR3 DNA: TGTGCCAGCAGCCCTAGCCAGCGGCAGCCCCAGCATTTT; CDR3 protein: CASSPSQRQPQHF
D gene: .; J gene: TRBJ2-4; clone size: once; V gene: TRBV20-1; CDR3 DNA: TGCAGTGCTAGTCAGACAGGTGCGGACATTCAGTACTTC; CDR3 protein: CSASQTGADIQYF
D gene: TRBD2; J gene: TRBJ2-2; clone size: .; V gene: TRBV5-1; CDR3 DNA: TGCGCCAGCAGCTTAAGTGGGAGGGACACCGGGGAGCTGTTTTTT; CDR3 protein: CASSLSGRDTGELFF
D gene: .; J gene: TRBJ2-7; clone size: .; V gene: TRBV2; CDR3 DNA: TGTGCCAGCAGTGAGCAACTGGGAGCCTACGAGCAGTACTTC; CDR3 protein: CASSEQLGAYEQYF
D gene: .; J gene: TRBJ2-3; clone size: .; V gene: TRBV12-5; CDR3 DNA: TGTGCTAGTGGCCTCACAGATACGCAGTATTTT; CDR3 protein: CASGLTDTQYF
D gene: .; J gene: TRBJ1-1; clone size: .; V gene: TRBV7-3; CDR3 DNA: TGTGCCAGCAGCGCAACAGGAAACATGAACACTGAAGCTTTCTTT; CDR3 protein: CASSATGNMNTEAFF
D gene: TRBD2; J gene: TRBJ2-1; clone size: .; V gene: TRBV18; CDR3 DNA: TGTGCCAGCTCACCGTACCTAGCGGACACAATTCTTGAGCAGTTCTTC; CDR3 protein: CASSPYLADTILEQFF
D gene: TRBD1; J gene: TRBJ1-1; clone size: .; V gene: TRBV29-1; CDR3 DNA: TGCAGCGTTGAAGAGGTTGGGACAGGGAGCACTGAAGCTTTCTTT; CDR3 protein: CSVEEVGTGSTEAFF